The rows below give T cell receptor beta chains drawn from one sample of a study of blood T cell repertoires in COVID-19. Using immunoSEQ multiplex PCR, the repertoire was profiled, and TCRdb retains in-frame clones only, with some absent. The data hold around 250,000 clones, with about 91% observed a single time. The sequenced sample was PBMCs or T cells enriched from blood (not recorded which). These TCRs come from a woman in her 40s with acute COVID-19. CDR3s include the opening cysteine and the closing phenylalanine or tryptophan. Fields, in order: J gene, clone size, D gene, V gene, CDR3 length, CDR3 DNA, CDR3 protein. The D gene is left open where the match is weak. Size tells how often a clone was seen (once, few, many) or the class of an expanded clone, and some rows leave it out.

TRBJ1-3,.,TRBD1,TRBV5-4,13,TGTGCCAGCAGTTCGACAGGGGGAAACATCATATATTTT,CASSSTGGNIIYF
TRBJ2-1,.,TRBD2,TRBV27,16,TGTGCCAGCTCCCCCCCGCTAGCGGGAGGTGTTAATGAGCAGTTCTTC,CASSPPLAGGVNEQFF
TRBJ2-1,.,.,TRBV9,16,TGTGCCAGCAGCGGAAGGGGTAGGACAACGGCCAATGAGCAGTTCTTC,CASSGRGRTTANEQFF
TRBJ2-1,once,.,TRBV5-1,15,TGCGCCAGCAGCTTAGGGACTCCGCGGGGTAATGAGCAGTTCTTC,CASSLGTPRGNEQFF
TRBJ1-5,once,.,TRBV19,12,TGTGCCAGTGACTTAGATGGTCAGCCCCAGCATTTT,CASDLDGQPQHF
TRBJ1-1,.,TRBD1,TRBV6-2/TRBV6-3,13,TGTGCCAGCAGTCCGACAGGGGACACTGAAGCTTTCTTT,CASSPTGDTEAFF
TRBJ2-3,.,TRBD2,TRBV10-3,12,TGTGCCATCAGTGACTTAGCGGGAGAAGGGTATTTT,CAISDLAGEGYF
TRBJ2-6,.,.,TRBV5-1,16,TGCGCCAGCAGCTCCGGGGGGCTCTCTGGGGCCAACGTCCTGACTTTC,CASSSGGLSGANVLTF
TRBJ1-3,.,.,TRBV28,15,TGTGCCAGCAGTTTGCGGGAATTCTCTGGAAACACCATATATTTT,CASSLREFSGNTIYF
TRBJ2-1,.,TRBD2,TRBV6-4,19,TGTGCCAGCAACCAGTCCGATAGCGGGAGGGCTACAAGCCACAATGAGCAGTTCTTC,CASNQSDSGRATSHNEQFF
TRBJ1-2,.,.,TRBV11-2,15,TGTGCCAGCAGCCACGGGGGAGCCACTAACTATGGCTACACCTTC,CASSHGGATNYGYTF
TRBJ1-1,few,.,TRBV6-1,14,TGTGCCAGCAGTGAACCGGGTATGGGTTCTGAAGCTTTCTTT,CASSEPGMGSEAFF
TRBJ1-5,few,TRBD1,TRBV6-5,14,TGTGCCAGCAGCCGGACAGGGGGCCGTCAGCCCCAGCATTTT,CASSRTGGRQPQHF
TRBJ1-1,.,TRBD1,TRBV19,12,TGTGCCAGTACCGGGACAGCCCTAGAAGCTTTCTTT,CASTGTALEAFF
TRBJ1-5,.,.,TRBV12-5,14,TGTGCTAGTGGCAGGGGCTACAGCAATCAGCCCCAGCATTTT,CASGRGYSNQPQHF
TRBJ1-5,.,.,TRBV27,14,TGTGCCAGCAGTTTAAGAGGGTTGAATCAGCCCCAGCATTTT,CASSLRGLNQPQHF
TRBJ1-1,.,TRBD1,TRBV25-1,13,TGTGCCAGCGCCGCAGGGGGGAACACTGAAGCTTTCTTT,CASAAGGNTEAFF
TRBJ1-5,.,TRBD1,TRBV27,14,TGTGCCAGCAGTTTGACAGGGGCCCAGCAGCCCCAGCATTTT,CASSLTGAQQPQHF
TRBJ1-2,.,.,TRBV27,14,TGTGCCAGCAGTTTATCGCAGGGTAACTATGGCTACACCTTC,CASSLSQGNYGYTF
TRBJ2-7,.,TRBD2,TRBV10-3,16,TGTGCCATCAGTGGGACTAGCGGGAGCGTAGCCTACGAGCAGTACTTC,CAISGTSGSVAYEQYF
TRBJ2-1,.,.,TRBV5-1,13,TGCGCCAGCAGCCCTGGAGTACTAAATGAGCAGTTCTTC,CASSPGVLNEQFF
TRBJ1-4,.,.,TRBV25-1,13,TGTGCCAGCCGGGCCGGGAAGAATGAAAAACTGTTTTTT,CASRAGKNEKLFF
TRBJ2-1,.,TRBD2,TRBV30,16,TGTGCCTGGAGTGTCCGGGCGGGAGTCCCCCACAATGAGCAGTTCTTC,CAWSVRAGVPHNEQFF
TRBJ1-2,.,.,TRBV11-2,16,TGTGCCAGCAGCTTATCATTCACGGAGGGAGGATATGGCTACACCTTC,CASSLSFTEGGYGYTF
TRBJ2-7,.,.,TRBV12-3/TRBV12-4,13,TGTGCCAGCAGTTTTGGGGCCGCCTACGAGCAGTACTTC,CASSFGAAYEQYF
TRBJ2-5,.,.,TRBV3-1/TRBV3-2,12,TGTGCCAGCAGCCAAGCAGGAGGGACCCAGTACTTC,CASSQAGGTQYF
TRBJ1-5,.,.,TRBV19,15,TGTGCCAGTAGTATAACGGGGGGCGGCAATCAGCCCCAGCATTTT,CASSITGGGNQPQHF
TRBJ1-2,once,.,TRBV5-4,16,TGTGCCAGCAGCTTGGGCCTAAGGGGTTACAGCTATGGCTACACCTTC,CASSLGLRGYSYGYTF
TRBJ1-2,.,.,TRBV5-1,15,TGCGCCAGCAGCTTTGGGCTGCCGGGACTCTATGGCTACACCTTC,CASSFGLPGLYGYTF
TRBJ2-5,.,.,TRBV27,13,TGTGCCAGCAGCTTACTAGGCCAAGAGACCCAGTACTTC,CASSLLGQETQYF
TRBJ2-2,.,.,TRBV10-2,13,TGCGCCATCTCCCAGTCGAGGACCGGGGAGCTGTTTTTT,CAISQSRTGELFF
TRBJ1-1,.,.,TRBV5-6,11,TGTGCCAGCAGGGGGGCAGCTGAAGCTTTCTTT,CASRGAAEAFF
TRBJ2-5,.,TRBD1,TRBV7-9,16,TGTGCCAGCAGCTTCCCCTTTCGGACAGGGCAAGAGACCCAGTACTTC,CASSFPFRTGQETQYF
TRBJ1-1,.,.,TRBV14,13,TGTGCCAGCAGCCTACAGGGAAACACTGAAGCTTTCTTT,CASSLQGNTEAFF
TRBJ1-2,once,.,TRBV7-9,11,TGTGCCAGCAGCTTATCATCCGGCTACACCTTC,CASSLSSGYTF
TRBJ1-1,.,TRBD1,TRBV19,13,TGTGCCAGTACCCCGGGACAGAAGACTGAAGCTTTCTTT,CASTPGQKTEAFF
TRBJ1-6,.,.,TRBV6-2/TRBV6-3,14,TGTGCCAGCAGTCCGATGGGAGATAATTCACCCCTCCACTTT,CASSPMGDNSPLHF
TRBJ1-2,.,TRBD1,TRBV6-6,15,TGTGCCAGCAGACCCGGACAGGGAAACATCTATGGCTACACCTTC,CASRPGQGNIYGYTF
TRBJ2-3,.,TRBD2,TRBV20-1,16,TGCAGTGCTAGTGACCAACTAGCGGCCGTCACAGATACGCAGTATTTT,CSASDQLAAVTDTQYF
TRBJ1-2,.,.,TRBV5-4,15,TGTGCCAGCAGCTCTCCCATGGGAGGGTTCTATGGCTACACCTTC,CASSSPMGGFYGYTF
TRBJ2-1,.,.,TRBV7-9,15,TGTGCCAGCAGCCCCTTGGCGGGCCTCTACAATGAGCAGTTCTTC,CASSPLAGLYNEQFF
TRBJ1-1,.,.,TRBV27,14,TGTGCCAGCAGCCCGGTACTAAAACTCAGTGAAGCTTTCTTT,CASSPVLKLSEAFF
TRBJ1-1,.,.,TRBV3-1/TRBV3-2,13,TGTGCCAGCAGCGTAACACGGCGGGCTGAAGCTTTCTTT,CASSVTRRAEAFF
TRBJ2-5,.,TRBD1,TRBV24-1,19,TGTGCCACCAGTGACTATAAAAGGACAGGGGTCGAGGTCTCAGAGACCCAGTACTTC,CATSDYKRTGVEVSETQYF
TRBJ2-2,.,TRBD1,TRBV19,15,TGTGCCAGTACCTTCAATCCACAGGGGAACGGGGAGCTGTTTTTT,CASTFNPQGNGELFF
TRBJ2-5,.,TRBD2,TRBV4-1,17,TGCGCCAGCAGCCAAGGACTAGCGGGAGGGCCGGGAGAGACCCAGTACTTC,CASSQGLAGGPGETQYF
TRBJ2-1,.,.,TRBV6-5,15,TGTGCCAGCAGTTACTCGATGGATACAGGCCATGAGCAGTTCTTC,CASSYSMDTGHEQFF
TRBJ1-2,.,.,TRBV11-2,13,TGTGCCAGCAGCTTTGACGGGATCTATGGCTACACCTTC,CASSFDGIYGYTF
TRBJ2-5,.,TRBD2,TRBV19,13,TGTGCCACGGCGGGGCTAGCGGAAGAGACCCAGTACTTC,CATAGLAEETQYF
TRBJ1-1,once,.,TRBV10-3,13,TGTGCCATCAGTGGAACCGGGAACACTGAAGCTTTCTTT,CAISGTGNTEAFF
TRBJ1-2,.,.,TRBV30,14,TGTGCCTGGAGTGTAATAGGGGTTGGCTATGGCTACACCTTC,CAWSVIGVGYGYTF
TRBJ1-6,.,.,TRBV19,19,TGTGCCAGTAGTATTGGTCGGGGAATGAGAGGCTCCTATAATTCACCCCTCCACTTT,CASSIGRGMRGSYNSPLHF
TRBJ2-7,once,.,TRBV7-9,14,TGTGCCAGCAGCACTGGGGGCGTTTCCTACGAGCAGTACTTC,CASSTGGVSYEQYF
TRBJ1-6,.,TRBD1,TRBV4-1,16,TGCGCCAGCAGCCAGACAGGGGCCGTAATTAATTCACCCCTCCACTTT,CASSQTGAVINSPLHF
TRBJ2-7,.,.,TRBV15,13,TGTGCCACCAGCGTTCCGGACACCTACGAGCAGTACTTC,CATSVPDTYEQYF
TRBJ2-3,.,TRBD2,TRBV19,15,TGTGCCAGTAGTAAGATGGCGGGAGCAACAGATACGCAGTATTTT,CASSKMAGATDTQYF
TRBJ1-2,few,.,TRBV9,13,TGTGCCAGCAGCGTAGGTCAGGACTATGGCTACACCTTC,CASSVGQDYGYTF